This T cell receptor (beta chain) came from a study of T cell changes during pregnancy in multiple sclerosis. Assay used: immunoSEQ multiplex PCR; TCRdb lists only in-frame clones, some missing. The sample shows 110,000 or so clones, around 93% of them seen only once. This clone is a singleton in its sample. Trimming shortened V by 6 bases and J by 2 bases, and 14 bases separated the two germline ends. CDR1 is WSHSY, CDR2 SAAADI, per germline. CDR3 length: 15 residues. This sequence was found in a female donor with multiple sclerosis, enrolled in a pregnancy study. V and J are TRBV10-2 and TRBJ1-3; D is possibly TRBD1 (6 bases). The sample was peripheral blood, taken before pregnancy. In DNA form, the CDR3 reads TGCGCCAGCAGCCTCCAGGGGTGGGCTGGAAACACCATATATTTT. Residues: CASSLQGWAGNTIYF.